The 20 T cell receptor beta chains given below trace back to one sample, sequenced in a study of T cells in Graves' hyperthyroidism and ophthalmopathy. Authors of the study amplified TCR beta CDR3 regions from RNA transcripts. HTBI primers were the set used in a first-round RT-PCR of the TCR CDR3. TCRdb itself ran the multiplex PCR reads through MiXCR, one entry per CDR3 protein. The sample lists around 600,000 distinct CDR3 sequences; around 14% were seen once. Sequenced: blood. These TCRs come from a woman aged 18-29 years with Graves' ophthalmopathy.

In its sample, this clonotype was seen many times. This chain's CDR3 is CASSLVLYEQYF. The DNA for the CDR3 is TGTGCCAGCAGTTTAGTCCTCTACGAGCAGTACTTC. The genes are TRBV12-3 or TRBV12-4 and TRBJ2-7; D unresolved. The V gene lost 1 base and the J gene lost 3 bases, with 4 bases spanning the gap. The CDR3 covers 12 residues.

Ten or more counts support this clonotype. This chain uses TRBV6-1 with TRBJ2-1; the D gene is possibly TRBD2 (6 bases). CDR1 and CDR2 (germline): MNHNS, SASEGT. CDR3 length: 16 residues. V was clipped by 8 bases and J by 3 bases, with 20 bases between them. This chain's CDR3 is CASGYTTSRHYNEQFF. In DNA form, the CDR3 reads TGTGCCAGCGGCTATACAACTAGCAGACACTACAATGAGCAGTTCTTC.

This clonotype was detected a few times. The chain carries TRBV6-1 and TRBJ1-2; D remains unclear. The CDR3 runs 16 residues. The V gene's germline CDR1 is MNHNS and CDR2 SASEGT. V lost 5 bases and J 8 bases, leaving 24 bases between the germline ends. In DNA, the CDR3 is TGTGCCAGCAGTCCACGGACCTCACCCGCTATTCACGGCTACACCTTC. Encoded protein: CASSPRTSPAIHGYTF.

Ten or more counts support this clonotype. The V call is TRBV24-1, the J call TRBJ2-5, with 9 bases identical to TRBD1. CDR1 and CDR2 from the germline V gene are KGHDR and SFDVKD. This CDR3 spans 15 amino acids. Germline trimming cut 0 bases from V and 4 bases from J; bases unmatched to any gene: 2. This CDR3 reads CATSDLTGGLETQYF. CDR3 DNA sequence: TGTGCCACCAGTGATTTGACAGGGGGCCTAGAGACCCAGTACTTC.

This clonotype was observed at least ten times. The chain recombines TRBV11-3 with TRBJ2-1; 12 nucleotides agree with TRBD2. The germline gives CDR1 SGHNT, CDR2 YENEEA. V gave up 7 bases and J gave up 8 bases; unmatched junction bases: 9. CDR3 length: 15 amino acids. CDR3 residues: CASKTASGRVHEQFF. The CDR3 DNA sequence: TGTGCCAGCAAAACTGCTAGCGGGAGGGTCCATGAGCAGTTCTTC.

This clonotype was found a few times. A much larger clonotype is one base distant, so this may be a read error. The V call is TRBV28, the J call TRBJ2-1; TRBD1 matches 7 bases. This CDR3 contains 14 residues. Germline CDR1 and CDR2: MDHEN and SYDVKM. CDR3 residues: CASRPDRVYNGQFF. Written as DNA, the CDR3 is TGTGCCAGCAGACCCGACAGGGTCTACAATGGGCAGTTCTTC.

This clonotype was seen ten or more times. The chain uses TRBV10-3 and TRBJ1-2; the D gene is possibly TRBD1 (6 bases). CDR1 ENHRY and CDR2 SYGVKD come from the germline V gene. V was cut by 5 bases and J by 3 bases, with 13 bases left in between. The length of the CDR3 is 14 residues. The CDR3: CAISPKGEDYGYTF. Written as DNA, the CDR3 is TGTGCCATCAGTCCAAAGGGGGAGGACTATGGCTACACCTTC.

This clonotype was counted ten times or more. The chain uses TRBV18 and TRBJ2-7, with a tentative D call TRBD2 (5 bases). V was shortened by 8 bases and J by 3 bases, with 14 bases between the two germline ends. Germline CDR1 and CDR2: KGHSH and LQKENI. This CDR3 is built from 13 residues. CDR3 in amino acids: CASSPSGSYEQYF. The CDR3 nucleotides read TGTGCCAGCAGCCCTAGTGGGAGCTACGAGCAGTACTTC.

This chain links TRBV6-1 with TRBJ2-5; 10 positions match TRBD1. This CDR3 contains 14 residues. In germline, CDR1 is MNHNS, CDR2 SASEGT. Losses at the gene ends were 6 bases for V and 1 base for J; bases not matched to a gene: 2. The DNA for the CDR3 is TGTGCCAGCAGAGGACAGGGGGGCCAAGAGACCCAGTACTTC. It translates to CASRGQGGQETQYF.

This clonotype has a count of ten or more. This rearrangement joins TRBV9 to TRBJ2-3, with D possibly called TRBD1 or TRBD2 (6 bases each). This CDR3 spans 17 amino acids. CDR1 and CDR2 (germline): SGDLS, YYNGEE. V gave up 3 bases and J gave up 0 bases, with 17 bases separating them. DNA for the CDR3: TGTGCCAGCAGCGACCTAGGGGGAGGTTGGAGCACAGATACGCAGTATTTT. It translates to CASSDLGGGWSTDTQYF.

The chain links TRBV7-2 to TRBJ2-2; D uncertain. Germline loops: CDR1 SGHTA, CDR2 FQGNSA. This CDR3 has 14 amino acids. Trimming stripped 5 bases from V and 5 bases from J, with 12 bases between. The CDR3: CASSPRTETGELFF. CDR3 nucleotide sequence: TGTGCCAGCAGCCCCCGGACGGAAACCGGGGAGCTGTTTTTT.

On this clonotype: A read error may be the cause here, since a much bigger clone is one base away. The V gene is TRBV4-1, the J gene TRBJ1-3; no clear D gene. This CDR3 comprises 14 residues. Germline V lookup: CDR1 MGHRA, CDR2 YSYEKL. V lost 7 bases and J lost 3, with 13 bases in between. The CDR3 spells CASKNEGYGNTIYF. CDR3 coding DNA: TGCGCCAGCAAAAATGAGGGCTATGGAAACACCATATATTTT.

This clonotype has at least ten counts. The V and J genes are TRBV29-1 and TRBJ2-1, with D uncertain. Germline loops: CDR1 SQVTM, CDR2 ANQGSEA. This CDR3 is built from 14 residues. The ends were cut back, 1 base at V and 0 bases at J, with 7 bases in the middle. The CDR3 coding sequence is TGCAGCGTTGAAGGGCCCCTCTCCTACAATGAGCAGTTCTTC. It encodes CSVEGPLSYNEQFF.

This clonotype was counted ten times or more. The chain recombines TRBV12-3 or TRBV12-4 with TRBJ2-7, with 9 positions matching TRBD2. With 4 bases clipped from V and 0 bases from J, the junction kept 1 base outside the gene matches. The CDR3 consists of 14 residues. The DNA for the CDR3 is TGTGCCAGCAGTTGGACTAGCGACTCCTACGAGCAGTACTTC. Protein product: CASSWTSDSYEQYF.

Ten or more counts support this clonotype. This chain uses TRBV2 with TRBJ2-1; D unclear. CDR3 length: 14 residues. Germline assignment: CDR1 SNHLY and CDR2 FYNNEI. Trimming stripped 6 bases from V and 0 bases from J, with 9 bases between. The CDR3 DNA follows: TGTGCCAGCAGCGGGCCTAGCTCCTACAATGAGCAGTTCTTC. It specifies CASSGPSSYNEQFF. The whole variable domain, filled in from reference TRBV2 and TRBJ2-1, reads EPEVTQTPSHQVTQMGQEVILRCVPISNHLYFYWYRQILGQKVEFLVSFYNNEISEKSEIFDDQFSVERPDGSNFTLKIRSTKLEDSAMYFCASSGPSSYNEQFFGPGTRLTVL.

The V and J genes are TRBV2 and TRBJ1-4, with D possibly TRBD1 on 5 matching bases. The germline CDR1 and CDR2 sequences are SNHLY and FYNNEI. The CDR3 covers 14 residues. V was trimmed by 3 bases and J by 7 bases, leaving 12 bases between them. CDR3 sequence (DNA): TGTGCCAGCAGTGATTTCAGGGAAAGTGAAAAACTGTTTTTT. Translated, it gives CASSDFRESEKLFF.

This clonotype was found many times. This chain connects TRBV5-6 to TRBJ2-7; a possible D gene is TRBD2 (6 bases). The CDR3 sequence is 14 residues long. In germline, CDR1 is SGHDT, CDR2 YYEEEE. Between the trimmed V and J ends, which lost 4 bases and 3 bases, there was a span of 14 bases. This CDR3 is CASSRGTLRYEQYF. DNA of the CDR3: TGTGCCAGCAGCCGCGGGACTCTTCGCTACGAGCAGTACTTC.

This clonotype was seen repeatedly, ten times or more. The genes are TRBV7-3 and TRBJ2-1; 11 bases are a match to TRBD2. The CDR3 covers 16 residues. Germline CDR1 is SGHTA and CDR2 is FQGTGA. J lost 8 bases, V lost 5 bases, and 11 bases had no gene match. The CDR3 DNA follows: TGTGCCAGCAGCCCCTGGACTAGCGGGTTTGGGGATGAGCAGTTCTTC. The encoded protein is CASSPWTSGFGDEQFF.

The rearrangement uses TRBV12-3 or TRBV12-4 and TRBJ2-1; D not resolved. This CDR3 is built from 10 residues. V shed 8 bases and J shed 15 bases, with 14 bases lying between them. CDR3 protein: CASASLFPFF. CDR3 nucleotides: TGTGCCAGCGCGTCCTTGTTTCCGTTCTTC.

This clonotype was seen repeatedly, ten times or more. The chain's CDR3 is CASSQKGDYGYTF. The CDR3 region has the DNA TGTGCCAGCAGTCAAAAGGGTGACTATGGCTACACCTTC. The chain recombines TRBV6-1 with TRBJ1-2; D remains unclear. In germline, CDR1 is MNHNS, CDR2 SASEGT. Trimming removed 5 bases from V and 3 bases from J, with 10 bases in between. The CDR3 is 13 amino acids.